The TCR beta chain described here comes from a study of blood T cell repertoires in COVID-19 (dated by TCRdb to about 2020). A note on the overall study: Samples from collaborators originated in the United States, Italy and Spain and spanned both the acute and convalescent phases of COVID-19. The material from the prospective study consisted of cDNA or gDNA derived from T cells, B-cell-depleted T cells, or PBMCs. The dataset comprised deeply sampled blood TCRbeta repertoires from subjects exposed to, actively infected with, or recovered from COVID-19. The repertoires were released in a freely available public database intended as a resource for research on the immune response to SARS-CoV-2. The samples were drawn from two sources: the first 160 participants of the ongoing ImmuneRACE study, and 1,000 to 1,500 subjects contributed by 6 global collaborators. The sample metadata nearly always contained a de-identified subject ID, COVID-19 status, age in years and sex. Where HLA class I and class II types were available, the types were taken from metadata supplied by the sample provider, not from assay-based typing. The full study reports these points: Clinical and demographic metadata were provided uncurated, with the amount varying by source and participant.

TCRbeta CDR3 regions were amplified from genomic DNA by means of the immunoSEQ Assay, a bias-controlled multiplex PCR. Per the original workflow: The number of nucleated cells in each sample was estimated from the amplification of reference gene primers within the assay. Sequence reads were collapsed and filtered to measure the absolute abundance of every unique TCRbeta CDR3 rearrangement. For each sample, productive Simpson clonality was calculated as the square root of Simpson's diversity index over productive rearrangements. In its TCRdb copy, this immuneACCESS table keeps in-frame sequences only and misses some clones. Where compared with another copy, unresolved V genes explain less than half of these, and the others have no known cause. V and J calls and clone size are copied from that table; D and trimming were computed from the DNA. This sample is represented by more than 350,000 clones; about 88% of them were singletons. The ten largest clones capture 1.4% of the sample.

With regard to this clone: The antigen it binds to is not known. No clone much larger than this one lies a single base away; base qualities are absent.

The CDR3 runs 14 residues from the cysteine to the phenylalanine. Of all the DNA, just the CDR3 is kept, 42 bases in frame from base 1. Deletion took 3 bases off V and 3 bases off J, with a span of 14 bases between the germline ends. From a lookup of the germline V gene, CDR1 and CDR2 are SQVTM and ANQGSEA. In the prospective study, participants were roughly 18 to 95 years old, resided in 20 to 30 geographic areas of the United States, and were enrolled through a virtual design. Cohort assignment in the prospective study relied on participant-reported clinical history from a screening survey and a study questionnaire. Exposed participants had been in contact with someone with a PCR-confirmed or clinician-diagnosed COVID-19 case within 2 weeks of study entry. Each participant in the prospective study had whole blood, serum and a nasopharyngeal or oropharyngeal swab collected by mobile phlebotomists. Prospective study participants could optionally give additional blood draws and questionnaires over an approximately 2-month period. Blood samples from the prospective study were shipped frozen or at room temperature prior to DNA extraction.

Material for sequencing was PBMCs or T cells enriched from blood (not recorded which). This sequence originates from a woman younger than 30 who had been exposed to COVID-19. Here the chain combines TRBV29-1 and TRBJ1-2; matching of 6 bases hints at TRBD1 as the D gene. The sequenced DNA is TGCAGCGTTGACCCGTCGACAGGTGACTATGGCTACACCTTC. The resulting protein is CSVDPSTGDYGYTF.